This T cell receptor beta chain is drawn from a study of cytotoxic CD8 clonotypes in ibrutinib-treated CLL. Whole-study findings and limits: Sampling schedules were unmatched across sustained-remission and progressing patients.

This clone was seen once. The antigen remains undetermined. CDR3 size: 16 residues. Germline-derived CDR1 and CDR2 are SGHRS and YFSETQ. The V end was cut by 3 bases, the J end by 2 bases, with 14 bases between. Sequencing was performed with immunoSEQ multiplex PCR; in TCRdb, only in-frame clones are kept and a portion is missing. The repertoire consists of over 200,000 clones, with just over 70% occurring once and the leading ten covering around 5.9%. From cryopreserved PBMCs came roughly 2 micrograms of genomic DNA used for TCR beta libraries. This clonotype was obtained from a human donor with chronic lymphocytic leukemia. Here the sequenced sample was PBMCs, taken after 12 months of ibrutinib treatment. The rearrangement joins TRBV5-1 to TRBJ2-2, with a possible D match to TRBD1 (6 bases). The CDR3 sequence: CASSSGGDTNTGELFF. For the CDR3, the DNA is TGCGCCAGCAGCTCTGGTGGGGACACCAACACCGGGGAGCTGTTTTTT.